The present T cell receptor (beta chain) was sequenced within a study of T cells in tumors after PD-1 blockade. Study in general: During anti-PD-1 treatment, some patients continued daily vismodegib 150 mg. Blood samples averaged around 110,000 templates (range about 22,000-260,000) and approximately 37,000 unique clonotypes. Findings and limits, study-wide: Blood contained about 40% of the tumor's TCR clonotypes.

Details on this clone: Its antigen is still unknown. The identical CDR3 is also encoded by other nucleotide sequences in the sample.

This CDR3 region has 11 residues. Germline lookup yields CDR1 GTSNPN and CDR2 SVGIG (reference sequence). Trimming took 2 bases from V and 6 from J, leaving 8 bases between them. Here immunoSEQ multiplex PCR was the method, and the copy in TCRdb shows in-frame clones only, minus some. This sample has about 63,000 clones, with over 65% found just once. Tumor or blood genomic DNA was sequenced, with inputs of 616 ng to 6,004 ng. The source material was PBMCs, sampled after anti-PD-1 treatment. V gene TRBV30 combines with J gene TRBJ2-7; D is ambiguous. The receptor's source is a human donor with basal cell carcinoma. The CDR3 protein is CAWSWGGEQYF. The CDR3 DNA follows: TGTGCCTGGAGTTGGGGTGGCGAGCAGTACTTC.